These 27 T cell receptor beta chains share one sample of origin, sequenced in a study of blood T cell repertoires in COVID-19. Measured with immunoSEQ multiplex PCR; TCRdb has only the in-frame clones, and not every one. The sample records over 300,000 clones, approximately 85% being singletons. Sequencing input: PBMCs or T cells enriched from blood (not recorded which). The receptors were gathered from a man between 25 and 39 years old who had recovered from COVID-19.

As for this clone: This sample includes further DNA sequences coding for the same CDR3. V usage is TRBV10-1 and J usage is TRBJ1-2; D is unclear. V was pared by 0 bases and J by 4 bases, with 6 bases between. Germline CDR1 and CDR2: WNHNN and SYGVQD (reference sequence). The CDR3 contains 13 residues. Here the CDR3 reads CASSESGSYGYTF. For the CDR3, the DNA is TGCGCCAGCAGTGAGTCCGGGAGCTATGGCTACACCTTC.

This sequence joins TRBV29-1 and TRBJ2-1, with 10 nucleotides matching TRBD1. Germline V gene data show CDR1 as SQVTM and CDR2 as ANQGSEA. Unmatched junction bases numbered 12, after V lost 6 bases and J lost 7 bases. The CDR3 spans 15 residues. The chain's CDR3 is CSVLSLGQGVNEQFF. The CDR3 DNA reads as TGCAGCGTCCTTTCCCTAGGACAGGGGGTTAATGAGCAGTTCTTC.

V is TRBV18 and J is TRBJ2-5; a weak D match, TRBD1 (5 bases). The length of the CDR3 is 13 residues. Trimming took 4 bases from V and 2 from J, leaving 8 bases between them. Germline CDR1 reads KGHSH; CDR2 reads LQKENI. The DNA of the CDR3 is TGTGCCAGCTCACGGGGCAGTCAAGAGACCCAGTACTTC. Amino acid sequence: CASSRGSQETQYF.

The chain carries TRBV15 and TRBJ2-5; TRBD1 matches 10 bases. The CDR3 consists of 14 residues. The V gene's germline CDR1 is LNHNV and CDR2 YYDKDF (reference sequence). With 5 bases clipped from V and 9 bases from J, the junction kept 9 bases outside the gene matches. In nucleotides, the CDR3 is TGTGCCACCAGCTTAGACAGGGGGCCGAAGTCCCAGTACTTC. Its translation: CATSLDRGPKSQYF.

The rearrangement joins TRBV9 to TRBJ1-2; D is perhaps TRBD1 (6 bases). Trimming shortened V by 3 bases and J by 0 bases, and 18 bases separated the two germline ends. The V gene's germline CDR1 is SGDLS and CDR2 YYNGEE. The CDR3 spans 17 residues. The CDR3: CASSGQELPVTNYGYTF. The CDR3 DNA reads as TGTGCCAGCAGCGGACAGGAGCTCCCAGTCACTAACTATGGCTACACCTTC.

The chain recombines TRBV7-6 with TRBJ2-5; 9 bases are a match to TRBD2. This CDR3 region has 16 residues. Per the germline V gene, CDR1 is SGHVS and CDR2 is FNYEAQ. V lost 1 base to trimming and J lost 0 bases; unmatched junction nucleotides: 3. The CDR3 sequence is CASSLVAGGYQETQYF. The CDR3 DNA reads TGTGCCAGCAGCTTAGTGGCGGGGGGGTACCAAGAGACCCAGTACTTC.

The genes are TRBV3-1 (or the pseudogene TRBV3-2) and TRBJ1-6, with D unresolved. This CDR3 has 14 amino acids. Trimming pared 0 bases from V and 10 bases from J, leaving 10 bases between. Germline V gene sequence: CDR1 LGHDT, CDR2 YNNKEL (reference sequence). The CDR3 DNA reads as TGTGCCAGCAGCCAAGAGGGCCGAAAGTCACCCCTCCACTTT. It translates to CASSQEGRKSPLHF.

This rearrangement joins TRBV5-1 to TRBJ1-3; the D gene is possibly TRBD1 (6 bases). This CDR3 is 14 amino acids long. Germline values: CDR1 SGHRS, CDR2 YFSETQ. V lost 5 bases to trimming and J lost 0 bases, with 9 bases between them. DNA of the CDR3: TGCGCCAGCAGAATGGACAGCTCTGGAAACACCATATATTTT. This sequence encodes CASRMDSSGNTIYF.

The chain employs TRBV9 and TRBJ2-7, with 10 positions matching TRBD2. The germline V gene has CDR1 SGDLS and CDR2 YYNGEE. The CDR3 length is 15 residues. With V trimmed by 4 bases and J by 0 bases, 4 bases remained unmatched. DNA for the CDR3: TGTGCCAGCAGCATCACTAGCGGGGCCTCCTACGAGCAGTACTTC. It encodes CASSITSGASYEQYF.

The V gene is TRBV6-1, the J gene TRBJ1-1, with D possibly TRBD1 on 5 matching bases. The length of the CDR3 is 14 residues. V lost 2 bases and J 4 bases, leaving 11 bases between the germline ends. Germline V gene sequence: CDR1 MNHNS, CDR2 SASEGT. CDR3 protein: CASSETRGSTEAFF. CDR3 sequence (DNA): TGTGCCAGCAGTGAAACCCGGGGGAGCACTGAAGCTTTCTTT.

The rearrangement joins TRBV18 to TRBJ1-2, with 7 bases matching TRBD1. There are 15 residues in the CDR3. CDR1 KGHSH and CDR2 LQKENI come from the germline V gene. V lost 2 bases to trimming and J lost 5 bases; unmatched junction nucleotides: 8. Here the CDR3 reads CASSPKQGQMYGYTF. Here the CDR3 DNA reads TGTGCCAGCTCACCAAAGCAGGGACAGATGTATGGCTACACCTTC.

The chain carries TRBV10-3 and TRBJ1-2; D not certain. The germline V gene encodes CDR1 ENHRY and CDR2 SYGVKD. The germline V and J ends were trimmed by 4 bases and 0 bases, with 18 bases remaining between them. This CDR3 spans 17 amino acids. The CDR3 loop reads CAISGSDGISSNYGYTF. The CDR3 DNA reads as TGTGCCATCAGTGGGAGTGATGGCATCTCCTCTAACTATGGCTACACCTTC.

V is TRBV6-1 and J is TRBJ1-4; perhaps TRBD1 as D (5 bases). V gave up 0 bases and J gave up 13 bases, with 15 bases separating them. CDR3 length: 14 residues. The V gene's germline CDR1 is MNHNS and CDR2 SASEGT. The CDR3 loop reads CASSEALGAWRLFF. CDR3 nucleotides: TGTGCCAGCAGTGAAGCGCTAGGGGCTTGGAGACTGTTTTTT.

V usage is TRBV18 and J usage is TRBJ2-4; 7 positions match TRBD2. The CDR3 is 16 residues long. Trimming took 4 bases from V and 5 from J; bases not matched to a gene: 11. The germline CDR1 and CDR2 sequences are KGHSH and LQKENI. CDR3 bases: TGTGCCAGCTCACTGAGTAGCGGGCGTCCGGAAAACATTCAGTACTTC. Its protein is CASSLSSGRPENIQYF.

The V call is TRBV5-1, the J call TRBJ2-7; TRBD1 aligns across 10 bases. With 4 bases clipped from V and 3 bases from J, the junction kept 7 bases outside the gene matches. CDR3 size: 15 residues. Germline lookup yields CDR1 SGHRS and CDR2 YFSETQ. The CDR3 bases are TGCGCCAGCAGCCATGGGACAGGGGTACTCTACGAGCAGTACTTC. Its protein is CASSHGTGVLYEQYF.

The DNA for the CDR3 is TGTGCCAGCAGCATGACAGGGGGCAATCAGCCCCAGCATTTT. Encoded protein: CASSMTGGNQPQHF. The chain combines TRBV7-8 with TRBJ1-5, with 8 bases fitting TRBD1. This CDR3 contains 14 residues. V lost 5 bases to trimming and J lost 2 bases; unmatched junction nucleotides: 2. Germline CDR1 is SGHVS and CDR2 is FQNEAQ.

This rearrangement joins TRBV6-5 to TRBJ1-1, with 8 bases aligning to TRBD1. With 2 bases clipped from V and 2 bases from J, the junction kept 4 bases outside the gene matches. Germline V gives CDR1 MNHEY, CDR2 SVGAGI. This CDR3 spans 15 amino acids. The CDR3 region has the DNA TGTGCCAGCAGTTACGGGACAGGCACTAACACTGAAGCTTTCTTT. Translation: CASSYGTGTNTEAFF.

The rearrangement uses TRBV5-1 and TRBJ2-3, with TRBD2 identical over 9 bases. The CDR3 covers 15 residues. In germline, CDR1 is SGHRS, CDR2 YFSETQ. Trimming took 3 bases from V and 4 from J; bases not matched to a gene: 6. Here the CDR3 reads CASSSGTSPADTQYF. CDR3 bases: TGCGCCAGCAGCTCGGGGACTAGCCCTGCAGATACGCAGTATTTT.

The chain carries TRBV5-5 and TRBJ1-3; D not certain. The V end was cut by 3 bases, the J end by 0 bases, with 10 bases between. Germline assignment: CDR1 SGHKS and CDR2 YYEKEE (reference sequence). The CDR3 is made up of 15 amino acids. The CDR3 is CASSSSGHSGNTIYF. As DNA, the CDR3 is TGTGCCAGCAGCTCGAGCGGGCACTCTGGAAACACCATATATTTT.

This chain joins TRBV7-2 and TRBJ2-4; tentative D call: TRBD2 (6 bases). This CDR3 is 15 amino acids long. Trimming shortened V by 3 bases and J by 7 bases, and 16 bases separated the two germline ends. The germline V gene encodes CDR1 SGHTA and CDR2 FQGNSA. The CDR3 region has the DNA TGTGCCAGCAGCTTTTACCGGGCACTAGCCAACATTCAGTACTTC. Protein sequence: CASSFYRALANIQYF.

The CDR3 region has the DNA TGTGCCATCACCCCTGGGGGGGGGCAGCGAAACACCATATATTTT. As protein: CAITPGGGQRNTIYF. J is TRBJ1-3 and V is TRBV10-3, with D tentatively TRBD1 (6 bases). Trimming cost V 7 bases and J 5 bases, with 18 bases left between them. Germline V CDR1 and CDR2: ENHRY, SYGVKD. The CDR3 covers 15 residues.

The gene calls are TRBV4-2 and TRBJ2-2, with D perhaps matching TRBD2 (6 bases). V was trimmed by 0 bases and J by 1 base, leaving 12 bases between them. The CDR3 has 17 amino acids. Per germline, CDR1 LGHNA and CDR2 YNFKEQ. DNA for the CDR3: TGTGCCAGCAGCCAAGATCAGGTCGGGGGGAACACCGGGGAGCTGTTTTTT. Translated: CASSQDQVGGNTGELFF.

The chain links TRBV9 to TRBJ1-1; D unresolved. Germline V CDR1 and CDR2: SGDLS, YYNGEE. The CDR3 spans 16 residues. Trimming took 0 bases from V and 1 from J, leaving 13 bases between them. The CDR3, as DNA: TGTGCCAGCAGCGTAGGAGGGCGCCTTACGAACACTGAAGCTTTCTTT. Encoded protein: CASSVGGRLTNTEAFF. Full variable domain (outside the CDR3, taken from reference TRBV9 and TRBJ1-1): DSGVTQTPKHLITATGQRVTLRCSPRSGDLSVYWYQQSLDQGLQFLIQYYNGEERAKGNILERFSAQQFPDLHSELNLSSLELGDSALYFCASSVGGRLTNTEAFFGQGTRLTVV.

The chain carries TRBV7-8 and TRBJ2-3; D ambiguous. V was pared by 5 bases and J by 5 bases, with 8 bases between. The germline V gene encodes CDR1 SGHVS and CDR2 FQNEAQ. The CDR3 totals 12 residues. The CDR3 nucleotides read TGTGCCAGCAGCCCAGACATAGATACGCAGTATTTT. It translates to CASSPDIDTQYF.

This clone was observed a few times. The chain is built from TRBV2 and TRBJ2-7; TRBD1 is a possible D gene (5 bases). The V and J ends lost 11 bases and 5 bases respectively, with 13 bases between them. Looked up from germline, CDR1 is SNHLY and CDR2 is FYNNEI. The CDR3 extends over 11 amino acids. This CDR3 reads CAVKQEHEQYF. The DNA for the CDR3 is TGTGCCGTAAAACAGGAACACGAGCAGTACTTC.

The gene calls are TRBV7-2 and TRBJ2-3, with 7 bases identical to TRBD2. The length of the CDR3 is 14 residues. J was trimmed by 6 bases and V by 5 bases; bases with no gene match: 8. CDR1 is SGHTA and CDR2 is FQGNSA in the germline V gene. Written as DNA, the CDR3 is TGTGCCAGCAGCCCATCGGTCGGGGGGGATACGCAGTATTTT. The encoded protein is CASSPSVGGDTQYF.

The chain employs TRBV5-1 and TRBJ1-5, with 10 positions matching TRBD1. CDR1 SGHRS and CDR2 YFSETQ come from the germline V gene. V lost 0 bases, J lost 2 bases, and 2 bases stayed unmatched. The CDR3 spans 16 residues. The CDR3 DNA is TGCGCCAGCAGCTTGGATGGGACAGGGGGCAATCAGCCCCAGCATTTT. The encoded protein is CASSLDGTGGNQPQHF.